The 9 T cell receptor beta chains presented below share a single source sample, sequenced in a study of OX40 agonist ivuxolimab in advanced cancers. Profiling relied on immunoSEQ multiplex PCR, and the TCRdb table lists in-frame clones only, not all of them. The repertoire holds roughly 73,000 clones, with approximately 81% as singletons. The starting material was CD4+ or CD8+ T cells sorted from blood, obtained in a trial of the OX40 agonist ivuxolimab. These TCRs come from an adult with an advanced solid tumor such as melanoma, head and neck, liver or kidney cancer.

The chain links TRBV7-2 to TRBJ2-5; a possible D gene is TRBD2 (6 bases). This CDR3 has 15 amino acids. Deletions cut 1 base from V and 5 bases from J, with 14 bases between. In germline, CDR1 is SGHTA, CDR2 FQGNSA. CDR3 nucleotides: TGTGCCAGCAGCTTAGATGCGGGAAATGGTGAGACCCAGTACTTC. Protein: CASSLDAGNGETQYF.

CDR3: CASRTLTVNTEAFF. CDR3 nucleotide sequence: TGTGCCAGCAGGACTTTGACGGTGAACACTGAAGCTTTCTTT. The V call is TRBV28, the J call TRBJ1-1; no firm D call. The length of the CDR3 is 14 residues. Per germline, CDR1 MDHEN and CDR2 SYDVKM. V was pared by 6 bases and J by 0 bases, with 11 bases between.

The V call is TRBV4-3, the J call TRBJ2-1; 14 bases fit TRBD2. Germline V lookup: CDR1 LGHNA, CDR2 YSLEER. This CDR3 contains 14 residues. Trimming took 4 bases from V and 10 from J; bases not matched to a gene: 3. CDR3: CASSLRLAGGEQFF. For the CDR3, the DNA is TGCGCCAGCAGCCTTCGACTAGCGGGGGGGGAGCAGTTCTTC.

This chain uses TRBV7-2 with TRBJ2-3; D unclear. CDR1 and CDR2 (germline): SGHTA, FQGNSA. This CDR3 region has 15 residues. V was shortened by 1 base and J by 1 base, with 9 bases between the two germline ends. CDR3 in amino acids: CASSLDGAGTDTQYF. CDR3 in DNA: TGTGCCAGCAGCTTAGACGGAGCAGGCACAGATACGCAGTATTTT.

The chain recombines TRBV2 with TRBJ2-7; D perhaps matches TRBD2 (6 bases). There are 11 residues in the CDR3. The V gene lost 6 bases and the J gene lost 6 bases, with 9 bases spanning the gap. The V gene's germline CDR1 is SNHLY and CDR2 FYNNEI. The CDR3 coding sequence is TGTGCCAGCAGGGAGGGGCTCGAGCAGTACTTC. Translation: CASREGLEQYF.

The V call is TRBV5-1, the J call TRBJ1-2; 7 bases agree with TRBD1. Germline V gene sequence: CDR1 SGHRS, CDR2 YFSETQ. The CDR3 totals 16 residues. V lost 3 bases to trimming and J lost 2 bases; unmatched junction nucleotides: 10. The CDR3 DNA is TGCGCCAGCAGCTCACTACGACAGGGAGAAAACTATGGCTACACCTTC. It yields the protein CASSSLRQGENYGYTF.

In this sample, this clone turned up once. V and J are TRBV6-1 and TRBJ2-3; the D gene could be TRBD1 or TRBD2 (5 bases each). Trimming removed 2 bases from V and 0 bases from J, with 9 bases in between. Germline V gene data show CDR1 as MNHNS and CDR2 as SASEGT. This CDR3 region has 15 residues. The CDR3 sequence is CASSESGASTDTQYF. The CDR3 region has the DNA TGTGCCAGCAGTGAATCCGGGGCCAGCACAGATACGCAGTATTTT.

The chain links TRBV10-2 to TRBJ2-3; a weak D match, TRBD2 (6 bases). V shed 10 bases and J shed 0 bases, with 14 bases lying between them. Germline V gene sequence: CDR1 WSHSY, CDR2 SAAADI. The CDR3 has 14 residues. The CDR3 DNA follows: TGCGCCATCTACGGCGGGAAGAGCACAGATACGCAGTATTTT. Its translation is CAIYGGKSTDTQYF.

A few counts support this clone. The V gene is TRBV9, the J gene TRBJ2-7; D remains unclear. Looked up from germline, CDR1 is SGDLS and CDR2 is YYNGEE. The CDR3 spans 16 residues. Trimming removed 0 bases at V and 0 bases at J, with 13 bases between. As DNA, the CDR3 is TGTGCCAGCAGCGTAGGGGCGGATTATTACTCCTACGAGCAGTACTTC. Its translation is CASSVGADYYSYEQYF.